The 3 T cell receptor beta chains given below trace back to one sample, sequenced in a study of radiation and T cells in renal cell carcinoma. Measured with immunoSEQ multiplex PCR; TCRdb has only the in-frame clones, and not every one. The profile shows some 150,000 clones, roughly 88% of them singletons. Time point given: baseline pretreatment blood. Treatment meaning: 15 Gy SBRT to primary tumor, nephrectomy 4 weeks later. Here the sequenced sample was blood, taken from a patient whose treatment included radiotherapy and nephrectomy. The source is a woman in her forties or fifties with renal cell carcinoma.

With respect to this clone: Other DNA variants within this sample encode the same CDR3. The CDR3 DNA reads TGTGCCAGCAGCCCGACAGGGGCTGGAAACACCATATATTTT. Its translation: CASSPTGAGNTIYF. This rearrangement joins TRBV7-9 to TRBJ1-3, with TRBD1 identical over 8 bases. The CDR3 runs to 14 residues. From germline, CDR1 is SEHNR and CDR2 FQNEAQ (reference sequence). V lost 5 bases and J lost 2; bases outside the gene matches: 2.

V gene TRBV5-5 combines with J gene TRBJ2-1; 9 bases fit TRBD1. CDR3 length: 16 residues. V lost 3 bases, J lost 2 bases, and 6 bases stayed unmatched. Germline-derived CDR1 and CDR2 are SGHKS and YYEKEE (reference sequence). The CDR3: CASSSGQGGAYNEQFF. In DNA, the CDR3 is TGTGCCAGCAGCTCGGGACAGGGAGGGGCCTACAATGAGCAGTTCTTC.

The J gene is TRBJ2-1, the V gene TRBV7-2, with D possibly being TRBD1 or TRBD2 (5 bases each). V lost 5 bases, J lost 4 bases, and 12 bases lay in between. The CDR3 sequence is 14 residues long. Germline loops: CDR1 SGHTA, CDR2 FQGNSA. The CDR3 region is CASSPGTQYNEQFF. The CDR3 DNA follows: TGTGCCAGCAGCCCTGGGACCCAGTACAATGAGCAGTTCTTC.